This entry lists 13 T cell receptor beta chains sequenced from one sample in a study of chemoradiotherapy in HPV16-positive cancers. Repertoires were generated with immunoSEQ multiplex PCR, while TCRdb's copy carries only in-frame clones and drops some. Seen here are fewer than 7,500 clones, about 93% observed once, and the top ten hold roughly 1.8%. Specimen: blood, collected from a patient who underwent chemoradiotherapy. These receptor sequences come from a human donor with HPV-associated anogenital cancer.

The chain uses TRBV5-6 and TRBJ2-4; D is unclear. The CDR3 covers 15 residues. Germline V CDR1 and CDR2: SGHDT, YYEEEE. Trimming cost V 2 bases and J 6 bases, with 15 bases left between them. DNA of the CDR3: TGTGCCAGCAGCTTTATTCTGAACGTGGGAAACATTCAGTACTTC. Protein product: CASSFILNVGNIQYF.

The V and J genes are TRBV7-8 and TRBJ1-2; D unclear. The CDR3 sequence is 13 residues long. V was pared by 5 bases and J by 2 bases, with 9 bases between. Germline V gene lookup returns CDR1 SGHVS and CDR2 FQNEAQ. The CDR3 sequence: CASSISMNYGYTF. CDR3 bases: TGTGCCAGCAGCATATCTATGAACTATGGCTACACCTTC.

The V call is TRBV19, the J call TRBJ2-7, with D uncertain. Trimming took 6 bases from V and 5 from J, leaving 17 bases between them. Germline CDR1 and CDR2: LNHDA and SQIVND (reference sequence). The CDR3 spans 14 residues. The DNA for the CDR3 is TGTGCCAGTAGCCCTTCAACCAATTTGCACGAGCAGTACTTC. Its protein is CASSPSTNLHEQYF.

The rearrangement joins TRBV6-7 to TRBJ2-1, with 9 bases fitting TRBD1. TRBV6-7 is flagged as an ORF with uncertain function. This CDR3 is built from 17 residues. Trimming removed 5 bases from V and 8 bases from J; junction bases left unmatched: 16. CDR3 residues: CASSQPRDREWKHEQFF. The CDR3 DNA reads TGTGCCAGCAGTCAACCCCGGGACAGGGAATGGAAGCATGAGCAGTTCTTC.

V gene TRBV5-1 combines with J gene TRBJ2-7; TRBD1 matches 9 bases. Germline CDR1 and CDR2: SGHRS and YFSETQ. CDR3 length equals 17 residues. V shed 1 base, J shed 1 base, and the junction held 9 bases outside the gene matches. In DNA form, the CDR3 reads TGCGCCAGCAGCTTGTGGACAGGGGTATTTTGGTCCTACGAGCAGTACTTC. Translating it yields CASSLWTGVFWSYEQYF.

The V and J genes are TRBV19 and TRBJ2-2; the match to TRBD2 covers 7 bases. The trim removed 2 bases at V and 4 bases at J, leaving 4 bases unmatched. Germline V gives CDR1 LNHDA, CDR2 SQIVND (reference sequence). The CDR3 spans 15 residues. The CDR3 DNA sequence: TGTGCCAGTAGTATAAGACCGGGAGGCACCGGGGAGCTGTTTTTT. Amino acid sequence: CASSIRPGGTGELFF.

The genes are TRBV25-1 and TRBJ2-7; TRBD1 matches at 7 bases. The V and J ends lost 10 bases and 0 bases, in that order; junction bases with no gene match: 3. This CDR3 has 12 amino acids. Germline V gene lookup returns CDR1 MGHDK and CDR2 SYGVNS. The CDR3 DNA reads as TGTGCCATCGGGGACAGCTCCTACGAGCAGTACTTC. This sequence encodes CAIGDSSYEQYF.

The chain combines TRBV19 with TRBJ2-3; 8 nucleotides agree with TRBD2. The V segment lost 4 bases and the J segment 4 bases; nucleotides outside the gene matches: 7. This CDR3 spans 15 amino acids. CDR1 and CDR2 (germline): LNHDA, SQIVND (reference sequence). The CDR3 sequence is CASSTAGAGADTQYF. The CDR3 DNA reads TGTGCCAGTAGTACGGCGGGAGCGGGGGCAGATACGCAGTATTTT. Drawing the rest from reference TRBV19 and TRBJ2-3, the complete variable domain is DGGITQSPKYLFRKEGQNVTLSCEQNLNHDAMYWYRQDPGQGLRLIYYSQIVNDFQKGDIAEGYSVSREKKESFPLTVTSAQKNPTAFYLCASSTAGAGADTQYFGPGTRLTVL.

The gene calls are TRBV19 and TRBJ2-7; D gene uncertain. The germline V gene has CDR1 LNHDA and CDR2 SQIVND (reference sequence). The CDR3 loop spans 15 amino acids. V was clipped by 0 bases and J by 7 bases, with 16 bases between them. CDR3 region: CASSIDSRATGEQYF. In DNA, the CDR3 is TGTGCCAGTAGTATAGATTCCCGGGCCACCGGGGAGCAGTACTTC.

This clone was found once. At one end, the junction sequence differs from germline, possibly due to a read error. V is TRBV7-7 and J is TRBJ2-5; D is unclear. Gene TRBJ2-7 matches the end of the DNA better, so the J call may be wrong. Per the germline V gene, CDR1 is SSHAT and CDR2 is FNYEAQ (reference sequence). CDR3 length: 12 amino acids. The CDR3 reads CASSLGKYEQYF. CDR3 coding DNA: TGTGCTAGCAGCTTAGGAAAATACGAGCAGTACTTC.

The chain couples TRBV10-3 to TRBJ2-7; 10 nucleotides align to TRBD2. Germline lookup yields CDR1 ENHRY and CDR2 SYGVKD. CDR3 length: 14 residues. V trimming: 6 bases; J trimming: 1 base; junction bases outside the gene matches: 3. The CDR3 is CAIRGTSDSYEQYF. CDR3 DNA sequence: TGTGCCATCAGAGGGACTAGCGATTCCTACGAGCAGTACTTC.

The J gene is TRBJ1-1, the V gene TRBV5-8; 8 positions agree with TRBD1. V shed 4 bases and J 3 bases; nucleotides not matched to a gene: 11. The CDR3 has 16 amino acids. CDR1 is SGHTS, CDR2 YDEGEE, per germline. CDR3 protein: CASSPGGPGGYTEAFF. The CDR3 DNA reads TGTGCCAGCAGCCCGGGGGGACCAGGGGGCTACACTGAAGCTTTCTTT.

The V gene is TRBV7-2, the J gene TRBJ1-2; no clear D gene. The germline V gene has CDR1 SGHTA and CDR2 FQGNSA. The CDR3 contains 12 residues. Trimming pared 5 bases from V and 7 bases from J, leaving 11 bases between. The CDR3: CASSVPWGGYTF. CDR3 sequence (DNA): TGTGCCAGCAGCGTACCTTGGGGTGGCTACACCTTC. Filled out from reference TRBV7-2 and TRBJ1-2, the complete variable domain reads GAGVSQSPSNKVTEKGKDVELRCDPISGHTALYWYRQSLGQGLEFLIYFQGNSAPDKSGLPSDRFSAERTGGSVSTLTIQRTQQEDSAVYLCASSVPWGGYTFGSGTRLTVV.